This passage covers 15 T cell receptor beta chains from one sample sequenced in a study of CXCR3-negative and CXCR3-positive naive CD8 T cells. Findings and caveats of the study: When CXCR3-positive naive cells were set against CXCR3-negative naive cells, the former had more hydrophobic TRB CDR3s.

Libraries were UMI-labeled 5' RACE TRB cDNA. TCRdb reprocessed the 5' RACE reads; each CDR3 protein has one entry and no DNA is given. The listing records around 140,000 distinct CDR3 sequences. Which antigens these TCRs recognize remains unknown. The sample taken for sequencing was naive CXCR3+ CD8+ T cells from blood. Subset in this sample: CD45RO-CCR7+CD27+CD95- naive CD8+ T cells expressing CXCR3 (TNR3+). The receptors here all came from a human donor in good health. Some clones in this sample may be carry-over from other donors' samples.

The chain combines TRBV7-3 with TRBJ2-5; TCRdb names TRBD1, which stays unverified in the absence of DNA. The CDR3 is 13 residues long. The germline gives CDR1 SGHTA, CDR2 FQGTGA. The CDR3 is CASRLAGEETQYF. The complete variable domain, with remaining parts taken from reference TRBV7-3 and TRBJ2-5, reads GAGVSQTPSNKVTEKGKYVELRCDPISGHTALYWYRQSLGQGPEFLIYFQGTGAADDSGLPNDRFFAVRPEGSVSTLKIQRTERGDSAVYLCASRLAGEETQYFGPGTRLLVL.

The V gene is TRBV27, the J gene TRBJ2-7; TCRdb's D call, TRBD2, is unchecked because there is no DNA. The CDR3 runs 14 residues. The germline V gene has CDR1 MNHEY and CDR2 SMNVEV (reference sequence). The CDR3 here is CASSWGLDTLEQYF.

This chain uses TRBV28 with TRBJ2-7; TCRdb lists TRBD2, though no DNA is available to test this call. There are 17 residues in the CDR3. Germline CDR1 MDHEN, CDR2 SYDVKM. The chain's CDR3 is CASSLAGLAGETYEQYF.

The CDR3: CASSVGELGPYEQYF. This chain uses TRBV9 with TRBJ2-7. Looked up from germline, CDR1 is SGDLS and CDR2 is YYNGEE. This CDR3 contains 15 residues.

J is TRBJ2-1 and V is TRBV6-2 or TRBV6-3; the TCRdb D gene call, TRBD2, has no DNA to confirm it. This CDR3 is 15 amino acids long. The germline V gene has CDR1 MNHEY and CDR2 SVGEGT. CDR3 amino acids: CASRRPGLPTDEQFF.

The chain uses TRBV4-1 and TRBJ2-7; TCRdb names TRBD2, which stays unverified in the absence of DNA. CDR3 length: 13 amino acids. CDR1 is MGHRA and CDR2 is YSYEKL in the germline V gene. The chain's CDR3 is CASSQGERGEQYF.

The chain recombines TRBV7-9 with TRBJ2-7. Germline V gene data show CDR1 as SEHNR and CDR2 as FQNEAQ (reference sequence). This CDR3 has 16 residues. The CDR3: CASSLGSGRSSYEQYF.

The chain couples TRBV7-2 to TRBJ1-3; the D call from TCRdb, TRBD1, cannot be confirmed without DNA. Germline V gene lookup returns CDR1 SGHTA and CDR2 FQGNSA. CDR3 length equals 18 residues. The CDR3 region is CASSSSPGTGVGGNTIYF.

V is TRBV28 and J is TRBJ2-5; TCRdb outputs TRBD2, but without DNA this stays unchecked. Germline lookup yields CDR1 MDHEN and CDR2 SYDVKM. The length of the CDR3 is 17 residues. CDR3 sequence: CASSLGLAGTAWETQYF.

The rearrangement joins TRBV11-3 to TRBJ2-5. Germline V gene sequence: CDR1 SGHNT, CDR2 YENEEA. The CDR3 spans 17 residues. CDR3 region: CASSLLGYGVYLETQYF.

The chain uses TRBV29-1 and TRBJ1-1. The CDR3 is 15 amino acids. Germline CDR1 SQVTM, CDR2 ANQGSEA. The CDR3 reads CSVEDLQGMNTEAFF.

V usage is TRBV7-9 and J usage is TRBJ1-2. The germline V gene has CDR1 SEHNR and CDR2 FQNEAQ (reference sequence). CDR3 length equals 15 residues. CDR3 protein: CASSAGYVANYGYTF.

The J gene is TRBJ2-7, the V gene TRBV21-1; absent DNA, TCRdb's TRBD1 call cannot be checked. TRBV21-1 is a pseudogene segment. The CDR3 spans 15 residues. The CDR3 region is CARSRDRRGTYEQYF.

This chain's CDR3 is CASTDPRTSGSQETQYF. This chain joins TRBV2 and TRBJ2-5; TCRdb designates TRBD2, a call that cannot be tested without DNA. The CDR3 loop spans 17 amino acids. The germline CDR1 and CDR2 sequences are SNHLY and FYNNEI.

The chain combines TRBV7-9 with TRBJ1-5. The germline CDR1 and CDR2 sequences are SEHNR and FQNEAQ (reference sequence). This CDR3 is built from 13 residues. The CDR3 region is CASSSDRNQPQHF. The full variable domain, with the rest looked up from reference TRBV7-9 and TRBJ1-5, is DTGVSQNPRHKITKRGQNVTFRCDPISEHNRLYWYRQTLGQGPEFLTYFQNEAQLEKSRLLSDRFSAERPKGSFSTLEIQRTEQGDSAMYLCASSSDRNQPQHFGDGTRLSIL.